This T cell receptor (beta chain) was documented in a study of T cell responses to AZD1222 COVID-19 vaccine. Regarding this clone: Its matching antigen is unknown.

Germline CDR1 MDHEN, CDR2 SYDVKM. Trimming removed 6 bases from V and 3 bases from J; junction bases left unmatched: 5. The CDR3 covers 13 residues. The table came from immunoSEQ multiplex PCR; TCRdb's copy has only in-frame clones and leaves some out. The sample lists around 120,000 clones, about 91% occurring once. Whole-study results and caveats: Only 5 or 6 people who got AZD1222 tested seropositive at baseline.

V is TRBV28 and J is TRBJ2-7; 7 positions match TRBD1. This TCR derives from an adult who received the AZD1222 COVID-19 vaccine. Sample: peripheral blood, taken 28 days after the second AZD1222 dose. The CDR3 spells CASRPDRDYEQYF. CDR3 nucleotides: TGTGCCAGCAGACCCGACAGGGACTACGAGCAGTACTTC.